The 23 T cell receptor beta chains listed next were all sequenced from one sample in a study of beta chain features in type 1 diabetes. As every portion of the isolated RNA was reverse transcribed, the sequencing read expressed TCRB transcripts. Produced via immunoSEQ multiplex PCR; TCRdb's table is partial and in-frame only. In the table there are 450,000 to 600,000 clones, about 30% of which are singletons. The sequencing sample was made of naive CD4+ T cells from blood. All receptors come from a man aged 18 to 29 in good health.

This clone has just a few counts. CDR3 in DNA: TGCGCCAGCAGCCCCGCTAGCGGGTACTACAATGAGCAGTTCTTC. This encodes CASSPASGYYNEQFF. This chain links TRBV5-1 with TRBJ2-1; 8 bases match TRBD2. This CDR3 is 15 amino acids long. Germline loops: CDR1 SGHRS, CDR2 YFSETQ. Trimming cost V 4 bases and J 3 bases; bases outside gene matches: 6.

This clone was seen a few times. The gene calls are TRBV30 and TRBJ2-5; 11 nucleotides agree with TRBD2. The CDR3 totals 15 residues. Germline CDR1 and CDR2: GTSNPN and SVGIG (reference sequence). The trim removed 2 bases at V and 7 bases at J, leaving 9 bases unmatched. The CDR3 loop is CAWSLTGLAGGTQYF. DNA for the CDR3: TGTGCCTGGAGTTTAACCGGGCTAGCGGGAGGGACCCAGTACTTC.

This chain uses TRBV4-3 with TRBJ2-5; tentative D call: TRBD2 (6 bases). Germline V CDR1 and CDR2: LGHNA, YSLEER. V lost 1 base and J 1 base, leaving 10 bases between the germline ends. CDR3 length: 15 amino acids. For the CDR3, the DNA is TGCGCCAGCAGCCAAGGAACGGGAGTCCAAGAGACCCAGTACTTC. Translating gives CASSQGTGVQETQYF.

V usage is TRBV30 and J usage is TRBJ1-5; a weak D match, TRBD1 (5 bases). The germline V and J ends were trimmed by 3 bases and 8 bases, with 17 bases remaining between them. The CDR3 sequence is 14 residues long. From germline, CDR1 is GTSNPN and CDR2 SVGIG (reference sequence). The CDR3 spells CAWSTGTAFKPQHF. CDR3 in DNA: TGTGCCTGGAGCACCGGGACGGCTTTTAAGCCCCAGCATTTT.

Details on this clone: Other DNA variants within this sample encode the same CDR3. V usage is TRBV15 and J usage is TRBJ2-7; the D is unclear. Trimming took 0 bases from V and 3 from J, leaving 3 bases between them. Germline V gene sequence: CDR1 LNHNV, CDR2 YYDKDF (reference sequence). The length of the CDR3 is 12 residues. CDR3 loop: CATSRDFYEQYF. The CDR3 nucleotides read TGTGCCACCAGCAGAGACTTCTACGAGCAGTACTTC.

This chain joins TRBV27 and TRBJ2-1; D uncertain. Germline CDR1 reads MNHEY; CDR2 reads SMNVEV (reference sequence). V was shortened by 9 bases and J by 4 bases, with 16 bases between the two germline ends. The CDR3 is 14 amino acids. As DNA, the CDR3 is TGTGCCAGTTCTCGTGGGAAAACTTACAATGAGCAGTTCTTC. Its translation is CASSRGKTYNEQFF.

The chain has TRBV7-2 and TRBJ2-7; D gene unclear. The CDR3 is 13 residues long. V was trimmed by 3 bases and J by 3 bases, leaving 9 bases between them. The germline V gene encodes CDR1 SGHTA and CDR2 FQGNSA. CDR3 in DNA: TGTGCCAGCAGCTTTGCGTGGCTCTACGAGCAGTACTTC. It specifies CASSFAWLYEQYF. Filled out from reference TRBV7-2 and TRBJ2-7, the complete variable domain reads GAGVSQSPSNKVTEKGKDVELRCDPISGHTALYWYRQSLGQGLEFLIYFQGNSAPDKSGLPSDRFSAERTGGSVSTLTIQRTQQEDSAVYLCASSFAWLYEQYFGPGTRLTVT.

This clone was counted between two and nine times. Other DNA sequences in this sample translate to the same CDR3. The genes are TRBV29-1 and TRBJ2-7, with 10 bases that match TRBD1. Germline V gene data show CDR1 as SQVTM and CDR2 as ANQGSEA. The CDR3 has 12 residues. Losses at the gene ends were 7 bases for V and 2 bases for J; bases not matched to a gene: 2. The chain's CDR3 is CSAGQGAYEQYF. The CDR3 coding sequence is TGCAGCGCAGGACAGGGGGCCTACGAGCAGTACTTC.

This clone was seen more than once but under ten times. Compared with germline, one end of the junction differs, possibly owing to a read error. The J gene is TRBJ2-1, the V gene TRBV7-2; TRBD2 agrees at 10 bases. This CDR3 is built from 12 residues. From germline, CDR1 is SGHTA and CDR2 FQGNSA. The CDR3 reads CASSPGAAGGVF. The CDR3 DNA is TGTGCCAGCAGCCCAGGGGCAGCGGGAGGGGTCTTC.

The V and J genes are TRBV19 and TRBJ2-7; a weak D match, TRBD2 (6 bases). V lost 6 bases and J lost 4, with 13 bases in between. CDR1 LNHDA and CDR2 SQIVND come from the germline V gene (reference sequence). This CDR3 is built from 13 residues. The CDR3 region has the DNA TGTGCCAGTAGCATCGGTAGCGGTTACGAGCAGTACTTC. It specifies CASSIGSGYEQYF.

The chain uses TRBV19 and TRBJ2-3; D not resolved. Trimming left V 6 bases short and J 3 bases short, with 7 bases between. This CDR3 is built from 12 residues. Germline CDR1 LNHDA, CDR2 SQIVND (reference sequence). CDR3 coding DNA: TGTGCCAGTAGCCTCGGGACAGATACGCAGTATTTT. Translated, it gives CASSLGTDTQYF.

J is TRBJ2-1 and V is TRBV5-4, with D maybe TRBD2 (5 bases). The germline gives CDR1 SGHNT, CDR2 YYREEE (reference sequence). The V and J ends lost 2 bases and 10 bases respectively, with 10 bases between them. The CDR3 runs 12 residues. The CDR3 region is CASSLGLLEQFF. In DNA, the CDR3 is TGTGCCAGCAGCTTAGGACTCCTCGAGCAGTTCTTC.

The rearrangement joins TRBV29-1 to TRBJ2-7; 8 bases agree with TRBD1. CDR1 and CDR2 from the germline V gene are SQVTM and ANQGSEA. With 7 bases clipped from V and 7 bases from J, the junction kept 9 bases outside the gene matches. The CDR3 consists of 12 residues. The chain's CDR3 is CSGGRGLSEQYF. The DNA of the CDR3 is TGCAGCGGCGGCAGGGGGCTAAGTGAGCAGTACTTC.

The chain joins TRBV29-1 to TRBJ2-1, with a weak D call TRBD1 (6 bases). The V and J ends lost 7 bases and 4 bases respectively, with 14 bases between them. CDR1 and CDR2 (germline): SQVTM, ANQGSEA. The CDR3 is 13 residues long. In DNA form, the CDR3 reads TGCAGCGGAGCAGGGGCCTCTTACAATGAGCAGTTCTTC. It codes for CSGAGASYNEQFF.

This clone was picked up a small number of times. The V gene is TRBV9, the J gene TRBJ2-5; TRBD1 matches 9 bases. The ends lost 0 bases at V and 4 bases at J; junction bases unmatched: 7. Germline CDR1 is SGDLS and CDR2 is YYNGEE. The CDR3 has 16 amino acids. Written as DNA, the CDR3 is TGTGCCAGCAGCGTAGAAAGGGACAGGGACTTAGAGACCCAGTACTTC. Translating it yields CASSVERDRDLETQYF.

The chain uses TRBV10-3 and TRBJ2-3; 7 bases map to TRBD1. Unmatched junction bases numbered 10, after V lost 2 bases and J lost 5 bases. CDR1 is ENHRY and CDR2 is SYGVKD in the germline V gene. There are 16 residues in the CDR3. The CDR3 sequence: CAISEPTGVRGDTQYF. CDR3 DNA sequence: TGTGCCATCAGTGAGCCCACAGGGGTGAGAGGAGATACGCAGTATTTT.

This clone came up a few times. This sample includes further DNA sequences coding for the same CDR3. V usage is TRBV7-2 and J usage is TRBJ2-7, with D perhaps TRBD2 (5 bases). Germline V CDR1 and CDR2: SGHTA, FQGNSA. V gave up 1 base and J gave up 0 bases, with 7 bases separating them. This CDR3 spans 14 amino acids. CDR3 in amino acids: CASSLVRGSYEQYF. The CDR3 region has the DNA TGTGCCAGCAGCTTAGTCCGGGGCTCCTACGAGCAGTACTTC.

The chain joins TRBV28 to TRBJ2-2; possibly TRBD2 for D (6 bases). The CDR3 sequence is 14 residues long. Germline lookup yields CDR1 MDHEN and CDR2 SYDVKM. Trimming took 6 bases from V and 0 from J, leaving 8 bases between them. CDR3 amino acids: CASRRGPNTGELFF. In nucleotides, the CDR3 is TGTGCCAGCAGGCGGGGTCCGAACACCGGGGAGCTGTTTTTT.

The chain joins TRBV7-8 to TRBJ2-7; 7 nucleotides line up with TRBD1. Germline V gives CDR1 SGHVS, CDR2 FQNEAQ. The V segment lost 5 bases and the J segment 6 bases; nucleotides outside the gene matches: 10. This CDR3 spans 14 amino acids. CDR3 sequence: CASSLQGRFVEQYF. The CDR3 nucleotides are TGTGCCAGCAGCCTACAGGGGCGATTCGTCGAGCAGTACTTC.

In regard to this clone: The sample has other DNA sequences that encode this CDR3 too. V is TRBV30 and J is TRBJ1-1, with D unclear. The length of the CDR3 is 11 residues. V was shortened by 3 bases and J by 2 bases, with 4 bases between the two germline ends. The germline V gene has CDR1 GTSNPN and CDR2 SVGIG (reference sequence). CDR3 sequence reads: CAWSLNTEAFF. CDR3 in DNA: TGTGCCTGGAGCCTTAACACTGAAGCTTTCTTT.

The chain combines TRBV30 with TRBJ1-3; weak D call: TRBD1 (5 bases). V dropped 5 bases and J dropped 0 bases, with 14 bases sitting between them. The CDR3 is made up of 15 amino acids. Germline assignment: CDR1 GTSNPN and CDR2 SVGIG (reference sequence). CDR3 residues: CAWAWGRSSGNTIYF. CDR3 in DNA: TGTGCCTGGGCGTGGGGACGGTCCTCTGGAAACACCATATATTTT.

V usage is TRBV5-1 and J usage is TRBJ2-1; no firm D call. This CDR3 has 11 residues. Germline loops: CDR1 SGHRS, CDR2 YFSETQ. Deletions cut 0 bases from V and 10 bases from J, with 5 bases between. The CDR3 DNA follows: TGCGCCAGCAGCTTGGTCCTAGAGCAGTTCTTC. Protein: CASSLVLEQFF.

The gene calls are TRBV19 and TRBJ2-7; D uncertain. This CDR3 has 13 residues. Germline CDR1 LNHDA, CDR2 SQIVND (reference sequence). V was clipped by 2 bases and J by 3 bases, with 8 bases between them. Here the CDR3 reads CASSIMVGYEQYF. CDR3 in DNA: TGTGCCAGTAGTATAATGGTGGGCTACGAGCAGTACTTC.